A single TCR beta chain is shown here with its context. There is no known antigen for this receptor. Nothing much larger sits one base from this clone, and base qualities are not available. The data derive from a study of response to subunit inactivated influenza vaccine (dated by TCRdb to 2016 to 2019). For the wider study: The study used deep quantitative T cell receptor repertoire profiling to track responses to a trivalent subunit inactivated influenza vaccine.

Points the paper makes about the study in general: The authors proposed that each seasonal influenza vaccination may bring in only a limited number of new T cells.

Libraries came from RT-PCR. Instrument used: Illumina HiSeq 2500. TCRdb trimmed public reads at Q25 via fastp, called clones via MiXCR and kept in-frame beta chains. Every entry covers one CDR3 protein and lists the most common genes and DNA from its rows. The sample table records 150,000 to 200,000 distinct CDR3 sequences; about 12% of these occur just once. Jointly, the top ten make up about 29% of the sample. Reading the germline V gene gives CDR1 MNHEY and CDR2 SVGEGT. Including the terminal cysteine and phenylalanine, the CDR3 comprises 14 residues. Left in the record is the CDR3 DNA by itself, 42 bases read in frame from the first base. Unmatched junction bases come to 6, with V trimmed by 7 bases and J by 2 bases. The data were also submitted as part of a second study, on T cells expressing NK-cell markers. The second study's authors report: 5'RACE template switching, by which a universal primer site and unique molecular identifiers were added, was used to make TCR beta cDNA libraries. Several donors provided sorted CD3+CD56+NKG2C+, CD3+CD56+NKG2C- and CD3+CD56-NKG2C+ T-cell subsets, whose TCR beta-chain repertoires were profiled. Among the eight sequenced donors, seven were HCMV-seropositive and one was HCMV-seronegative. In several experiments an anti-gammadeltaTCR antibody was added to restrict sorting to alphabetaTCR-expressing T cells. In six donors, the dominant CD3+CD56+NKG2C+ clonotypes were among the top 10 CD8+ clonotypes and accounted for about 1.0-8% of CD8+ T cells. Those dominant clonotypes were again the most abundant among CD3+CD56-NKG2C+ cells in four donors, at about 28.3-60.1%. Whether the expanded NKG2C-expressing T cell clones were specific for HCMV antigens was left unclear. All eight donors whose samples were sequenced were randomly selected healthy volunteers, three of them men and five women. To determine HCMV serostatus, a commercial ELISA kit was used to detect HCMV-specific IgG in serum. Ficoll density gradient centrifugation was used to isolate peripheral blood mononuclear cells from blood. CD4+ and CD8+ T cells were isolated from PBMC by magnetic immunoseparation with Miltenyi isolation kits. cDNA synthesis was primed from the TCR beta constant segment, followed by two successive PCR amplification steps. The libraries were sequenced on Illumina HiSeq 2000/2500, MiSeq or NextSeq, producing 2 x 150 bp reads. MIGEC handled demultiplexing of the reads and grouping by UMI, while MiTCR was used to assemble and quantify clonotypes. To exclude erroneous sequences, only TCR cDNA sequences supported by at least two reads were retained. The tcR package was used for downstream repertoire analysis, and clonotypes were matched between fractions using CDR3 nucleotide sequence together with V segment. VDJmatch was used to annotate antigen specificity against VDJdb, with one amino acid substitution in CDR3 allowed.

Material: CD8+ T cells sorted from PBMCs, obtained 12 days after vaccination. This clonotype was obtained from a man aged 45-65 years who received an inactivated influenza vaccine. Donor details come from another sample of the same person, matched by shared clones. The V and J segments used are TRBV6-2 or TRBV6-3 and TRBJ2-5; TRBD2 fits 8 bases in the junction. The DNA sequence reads TGTGCCAGCATTGCGGGGGGTTATCAAGAGACCCAGTACTTC. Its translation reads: CASIAGGYQETQYF.